This paragraph reports one T cell receptor beta chain. The data originate from a study of blood T cell repertoires in COVID-19. V lost 1 base to trimming and J lost 8 bases, with 12 bases between them. This CDR3 is built from 14 residues. From germline, CDR1 is SNHLY and CDR2 FYNNEI. Assay used: immunoSEQ multiplex PCR; TCRdb lists only in-frame clones, some missing. Counted here are almost 250,000 clones, approximately 85% occurring once; the ten biggest clones make up 5% to 6%. The chain combines TRBV2 with TRBJ2-4, with a weak D call TRBD1 (5 bases). The sequence was obtained from a woman older than 75 with COVID-19, enrolled during active disease. The sequencing sample was made of peripheral blood. The CDR3 region has the DNA TGTGCCAGCAGTGAAGAGGCAGGGCTGGACATTCAGTACTTC. Its protein is CASSEEAGLDIQYF.